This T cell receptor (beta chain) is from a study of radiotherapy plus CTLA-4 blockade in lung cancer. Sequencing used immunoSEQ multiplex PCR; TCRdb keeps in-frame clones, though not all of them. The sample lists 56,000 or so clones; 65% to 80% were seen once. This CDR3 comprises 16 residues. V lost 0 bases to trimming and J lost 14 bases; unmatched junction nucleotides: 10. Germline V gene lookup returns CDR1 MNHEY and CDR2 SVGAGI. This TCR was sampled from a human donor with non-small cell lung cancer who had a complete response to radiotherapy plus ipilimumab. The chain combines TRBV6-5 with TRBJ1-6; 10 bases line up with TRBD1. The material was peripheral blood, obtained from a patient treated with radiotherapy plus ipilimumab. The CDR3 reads CASSYSGPGTGEALHF. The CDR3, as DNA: TGTGCCAGCAGTTACTCGGGGCCTGGGACAGGGGAAGCCCTCCACTTT.